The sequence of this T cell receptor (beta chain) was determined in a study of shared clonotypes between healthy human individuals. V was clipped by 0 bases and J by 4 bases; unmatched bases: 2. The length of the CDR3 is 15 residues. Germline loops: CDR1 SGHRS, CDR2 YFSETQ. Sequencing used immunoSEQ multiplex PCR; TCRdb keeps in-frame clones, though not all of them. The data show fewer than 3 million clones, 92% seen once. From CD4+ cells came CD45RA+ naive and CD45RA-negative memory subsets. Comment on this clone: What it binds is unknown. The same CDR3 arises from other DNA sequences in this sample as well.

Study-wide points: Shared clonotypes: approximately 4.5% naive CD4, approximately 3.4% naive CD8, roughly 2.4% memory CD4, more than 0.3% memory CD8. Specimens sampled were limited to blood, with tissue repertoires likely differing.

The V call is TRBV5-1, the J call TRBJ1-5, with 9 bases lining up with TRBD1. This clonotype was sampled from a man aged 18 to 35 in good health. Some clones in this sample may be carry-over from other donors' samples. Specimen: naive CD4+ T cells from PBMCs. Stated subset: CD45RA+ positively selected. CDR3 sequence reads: CASSLGDRDNQPQHF. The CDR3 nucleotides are TGCGCCAGCAGCTTGGGGGACAGGGATAATCAGCCCCAGCATTTT.